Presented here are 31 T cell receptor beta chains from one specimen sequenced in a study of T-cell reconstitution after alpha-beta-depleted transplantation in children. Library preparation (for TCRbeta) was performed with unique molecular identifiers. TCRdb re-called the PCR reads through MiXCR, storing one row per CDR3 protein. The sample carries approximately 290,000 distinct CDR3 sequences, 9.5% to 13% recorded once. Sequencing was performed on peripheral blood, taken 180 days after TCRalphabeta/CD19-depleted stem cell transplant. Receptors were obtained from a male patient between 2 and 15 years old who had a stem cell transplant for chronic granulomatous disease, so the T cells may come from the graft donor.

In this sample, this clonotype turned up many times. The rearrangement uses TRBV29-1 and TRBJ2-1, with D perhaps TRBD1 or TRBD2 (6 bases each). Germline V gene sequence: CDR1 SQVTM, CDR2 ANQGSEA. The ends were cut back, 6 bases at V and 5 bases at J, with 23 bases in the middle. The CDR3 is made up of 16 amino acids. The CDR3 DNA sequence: TGCAGCGTACCCACACAGGGAGGATGGGGGGACAATGAGCAGTTCTTC. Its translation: CSVPTQGGWGDNEQFF.

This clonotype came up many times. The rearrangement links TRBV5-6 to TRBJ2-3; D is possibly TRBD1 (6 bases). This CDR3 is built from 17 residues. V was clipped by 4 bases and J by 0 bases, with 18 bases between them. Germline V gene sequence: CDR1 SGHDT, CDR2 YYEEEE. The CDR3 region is CASSRLGAVTSTDTQYF. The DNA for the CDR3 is TGTGCCAGCAGCCGTCTGGGGGCGGTTACTAGCACAGATACGCAGTATTTT.

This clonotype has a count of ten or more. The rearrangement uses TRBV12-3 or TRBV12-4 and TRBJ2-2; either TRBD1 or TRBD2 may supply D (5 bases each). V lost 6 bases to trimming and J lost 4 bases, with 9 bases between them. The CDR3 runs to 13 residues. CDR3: CASRPGRTGELFF. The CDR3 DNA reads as TGTGCCAGCAGACCGGGACGCACCGGGGAGCTGTTTTTT.

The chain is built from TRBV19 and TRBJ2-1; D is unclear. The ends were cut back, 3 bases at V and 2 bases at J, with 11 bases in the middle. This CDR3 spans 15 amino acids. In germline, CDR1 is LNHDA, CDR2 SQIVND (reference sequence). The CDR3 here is CASSMSGGTYNEQFF. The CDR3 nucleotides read TGTGCCAGTAGTATGTCTGGCGGCACCTACAATGAGCAGTTCTTC. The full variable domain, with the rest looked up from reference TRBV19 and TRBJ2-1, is DGGITQSPKYLFRKEGQNVTLSCEQNLNHDAMYWYRQDPGQGLRLIYYSQIVNDFQKGDIAEGYSVSREKKESFPLTVTSAQKNPTAFYLCASSMSGGTYNEQFFGPGTRLTVL.

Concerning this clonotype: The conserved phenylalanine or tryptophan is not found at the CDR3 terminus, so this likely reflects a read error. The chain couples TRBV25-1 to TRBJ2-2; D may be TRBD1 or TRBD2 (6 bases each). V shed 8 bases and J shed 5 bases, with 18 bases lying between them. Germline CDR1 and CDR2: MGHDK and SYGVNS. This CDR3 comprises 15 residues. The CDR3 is CASGPGAGLTGELFI. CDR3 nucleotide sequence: TGTGCCAGCGGTCCGGGGGCTGGCCTAACCGGGGAGCTGTTTATT.

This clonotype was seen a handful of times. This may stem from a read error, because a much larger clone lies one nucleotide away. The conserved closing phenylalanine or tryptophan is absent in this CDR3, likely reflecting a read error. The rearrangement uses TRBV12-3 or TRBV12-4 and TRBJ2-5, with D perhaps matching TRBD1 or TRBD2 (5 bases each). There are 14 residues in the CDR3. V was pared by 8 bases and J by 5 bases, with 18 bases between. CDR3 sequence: CASGREQVRETQYS. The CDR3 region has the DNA TGTGCCAGCGGACGGGAACAGGTCCGGGAGACCCAGTACTCC.

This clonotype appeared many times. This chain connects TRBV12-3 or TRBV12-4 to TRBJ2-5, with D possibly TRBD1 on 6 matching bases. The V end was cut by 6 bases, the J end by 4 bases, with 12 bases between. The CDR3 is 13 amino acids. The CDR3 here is CASSFRGGETQYF. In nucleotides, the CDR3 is TGTGCCAGCAGCTTCAGAGGGGGAGAGACCCAGTACTTC.

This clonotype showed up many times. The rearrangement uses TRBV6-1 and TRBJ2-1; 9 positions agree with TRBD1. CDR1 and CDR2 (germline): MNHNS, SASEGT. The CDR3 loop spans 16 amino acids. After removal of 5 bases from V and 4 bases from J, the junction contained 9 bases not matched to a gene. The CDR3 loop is CASSIVGQGPYNEQFF. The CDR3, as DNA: TGTGCCAGCAGTATCGTAGGACAGGGGCCGTACAATGAGCAGTTCTTC.

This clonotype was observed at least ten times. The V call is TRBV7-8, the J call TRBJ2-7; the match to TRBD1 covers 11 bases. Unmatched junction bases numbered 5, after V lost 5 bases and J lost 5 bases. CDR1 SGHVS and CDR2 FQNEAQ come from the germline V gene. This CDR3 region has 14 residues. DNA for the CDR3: TGTGCCAGCAGCACACGGACAGGGGGCCACGAGCAGTACTTC. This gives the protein CASSTRTGGHEQYF.

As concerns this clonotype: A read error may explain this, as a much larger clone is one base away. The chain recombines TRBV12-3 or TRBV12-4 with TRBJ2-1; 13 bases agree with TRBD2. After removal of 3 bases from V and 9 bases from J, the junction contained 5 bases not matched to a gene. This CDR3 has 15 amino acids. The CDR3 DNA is TGTGCCAGCAGTTTGAGGACTAGCGGGAGCGTTGAGCAGTTCTTC. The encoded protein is CASSLRTSGSVEQFF.

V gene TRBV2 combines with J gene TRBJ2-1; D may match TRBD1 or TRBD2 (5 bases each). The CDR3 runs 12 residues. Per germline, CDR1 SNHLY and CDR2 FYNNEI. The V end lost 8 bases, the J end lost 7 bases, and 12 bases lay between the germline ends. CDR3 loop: CASPKEGNEQFF. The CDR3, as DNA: TGTGCCAGCCCAAAAGAGGGGAATGAGCAGTTCTTC.

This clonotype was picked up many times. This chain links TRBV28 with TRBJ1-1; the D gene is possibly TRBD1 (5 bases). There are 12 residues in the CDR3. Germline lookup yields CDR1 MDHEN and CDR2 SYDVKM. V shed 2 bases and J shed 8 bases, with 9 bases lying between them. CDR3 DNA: TGTGCCAGCAGTTTAGTGGGGGTAGAAGCTTTCTTT. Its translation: CASSLVGVEAFF.

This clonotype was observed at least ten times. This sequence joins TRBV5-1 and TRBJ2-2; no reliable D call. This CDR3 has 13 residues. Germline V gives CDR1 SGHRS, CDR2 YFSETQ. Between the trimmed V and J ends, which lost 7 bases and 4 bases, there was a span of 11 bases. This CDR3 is CASGHLGTGELFF. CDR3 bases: TGCGCCAGCGGCCACCTGGGCACCGGGGAGCTGTTTTTT.

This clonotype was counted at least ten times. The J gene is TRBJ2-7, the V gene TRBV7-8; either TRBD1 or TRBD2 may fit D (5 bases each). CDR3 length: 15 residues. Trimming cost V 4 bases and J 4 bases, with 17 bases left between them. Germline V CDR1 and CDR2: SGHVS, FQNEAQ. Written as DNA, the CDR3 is TGTGCCAGCAGCTCGACCGGGGCCACGGGGTACGAGCAGTACTTC. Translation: CASSSTGATGYEQYF.

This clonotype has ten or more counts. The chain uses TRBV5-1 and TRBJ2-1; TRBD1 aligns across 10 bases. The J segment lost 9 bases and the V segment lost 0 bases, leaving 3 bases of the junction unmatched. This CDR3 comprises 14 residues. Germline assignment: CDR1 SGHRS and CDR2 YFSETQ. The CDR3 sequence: CASSLETGGGEQFF. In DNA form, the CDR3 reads TGCGCCAGCAGCTTGGAGACAGGGGGCGGTGAGCAGTTCTTC.

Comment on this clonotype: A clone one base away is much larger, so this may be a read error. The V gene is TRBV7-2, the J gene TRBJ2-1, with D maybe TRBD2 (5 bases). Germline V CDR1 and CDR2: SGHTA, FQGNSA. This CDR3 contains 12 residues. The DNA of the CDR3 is TGTGCCAGCAGCTTACTAGCAGATGAGCATTTCTTC. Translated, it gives CASSLLADEHFF. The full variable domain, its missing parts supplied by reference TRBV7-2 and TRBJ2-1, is GAGVSQSPSNKVTEKGKDVELRCDPISGHTALYWYRQSLGQGLEFLIYFQGNSAPDKSGLPSDRFSAERTGGSVSTLTIQRTQQEDSAVYLCASSLLADEHFFGPGTRLTVL.

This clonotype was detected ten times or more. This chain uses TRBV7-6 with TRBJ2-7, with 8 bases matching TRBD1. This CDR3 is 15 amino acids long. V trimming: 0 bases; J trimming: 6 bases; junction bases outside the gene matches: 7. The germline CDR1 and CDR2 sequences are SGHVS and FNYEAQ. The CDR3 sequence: CASSLASGRGLEQYF. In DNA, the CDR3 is TGTGCCAGCAGCTTAGCTAGCGGCAGGGGGCTCGAGCAGTACTTC.

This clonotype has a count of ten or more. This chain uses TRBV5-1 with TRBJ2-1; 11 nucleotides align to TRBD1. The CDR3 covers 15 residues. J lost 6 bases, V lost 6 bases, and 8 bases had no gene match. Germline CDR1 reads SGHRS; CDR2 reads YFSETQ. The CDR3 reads CASNPRTGGFNEQFF. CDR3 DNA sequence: TGCGCCAGCAACCCCCGGACAGGGGGCTTCAATGAGCAGTTCTTC.

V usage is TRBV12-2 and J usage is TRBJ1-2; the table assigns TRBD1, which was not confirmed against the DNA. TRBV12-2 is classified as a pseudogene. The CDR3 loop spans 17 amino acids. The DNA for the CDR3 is TGTGCAAGTCGCTTAGAAGGGTGGGGGGATCTTTTCTATGGCTACACCTTC. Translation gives CASRLEGWGDLFYGYTF.

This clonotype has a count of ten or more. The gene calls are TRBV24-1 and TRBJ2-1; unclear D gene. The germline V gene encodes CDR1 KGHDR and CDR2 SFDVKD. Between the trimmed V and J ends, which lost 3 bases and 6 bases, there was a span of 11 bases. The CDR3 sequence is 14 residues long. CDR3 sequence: CATSDPSDVNEQFF. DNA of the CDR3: TGTGCCACCAGTGATCCCTCCGATGTCAATGAGCAGTTCTTC.

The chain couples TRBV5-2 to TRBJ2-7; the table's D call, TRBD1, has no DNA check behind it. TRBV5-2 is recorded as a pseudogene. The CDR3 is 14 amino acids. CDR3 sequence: CAMGRGLRVYEQYF. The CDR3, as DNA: TGTGCCATGGGCCGGGGGCTCAGGGTCTACGAGCAGTACTTC.

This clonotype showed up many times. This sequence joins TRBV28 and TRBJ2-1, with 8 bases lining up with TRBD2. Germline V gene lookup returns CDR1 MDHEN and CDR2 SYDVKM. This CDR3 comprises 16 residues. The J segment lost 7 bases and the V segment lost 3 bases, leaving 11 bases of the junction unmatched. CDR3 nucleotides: TGTGCCAGCAGTTTTATAGCGGGAAGGCTTCGAAATGAGCAGTTCTTC. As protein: CASSFIAGRLRNEQFF.

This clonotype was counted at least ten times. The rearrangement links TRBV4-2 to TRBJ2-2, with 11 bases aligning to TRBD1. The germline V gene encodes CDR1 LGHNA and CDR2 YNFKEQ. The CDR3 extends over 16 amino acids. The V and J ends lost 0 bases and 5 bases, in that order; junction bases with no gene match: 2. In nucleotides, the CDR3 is TGTGCCAGCAGCCAAGACCGGGACAGGGGGACCGGGGAGCTGTTTTTT. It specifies CASSQDRDRGTGELFF.

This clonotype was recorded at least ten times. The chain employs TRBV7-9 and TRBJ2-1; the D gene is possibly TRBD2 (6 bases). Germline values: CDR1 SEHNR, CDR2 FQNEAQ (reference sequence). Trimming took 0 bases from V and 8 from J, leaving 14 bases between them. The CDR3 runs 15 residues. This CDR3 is CASSLAGRDSHEQFF. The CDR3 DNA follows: TGTGCCAGCAGCTTAGCGGGCAGGGACTCCCATGAGCAGTTCTTC.

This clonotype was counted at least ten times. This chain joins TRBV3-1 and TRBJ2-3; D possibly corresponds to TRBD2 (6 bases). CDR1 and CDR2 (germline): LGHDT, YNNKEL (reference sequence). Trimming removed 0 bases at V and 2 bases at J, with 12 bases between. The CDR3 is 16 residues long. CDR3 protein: CASSQEPGRITDTQYF. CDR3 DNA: TGTGCCAGCAGCCAAGAGCCAGGGAGGATCACAGATACGCAGTATTTT.

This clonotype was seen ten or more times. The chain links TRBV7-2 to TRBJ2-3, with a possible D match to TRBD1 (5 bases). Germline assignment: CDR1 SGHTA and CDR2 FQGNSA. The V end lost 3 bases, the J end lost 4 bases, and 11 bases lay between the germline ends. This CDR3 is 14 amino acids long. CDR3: CASSLGRASDTQYF. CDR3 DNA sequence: TGTGCCAGCAGCTTGGGCAGGGCGTCAGATACGCAGTATTTT.

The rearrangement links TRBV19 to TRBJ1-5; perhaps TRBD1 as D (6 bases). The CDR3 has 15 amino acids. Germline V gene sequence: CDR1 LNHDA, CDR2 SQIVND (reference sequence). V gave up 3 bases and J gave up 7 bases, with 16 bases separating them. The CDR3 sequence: CASSIVAGARQPQHF. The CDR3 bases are TGTGCCAGTAGTATCGTGGCAGGGGCACGGCAGCCCCAGCATTTT.

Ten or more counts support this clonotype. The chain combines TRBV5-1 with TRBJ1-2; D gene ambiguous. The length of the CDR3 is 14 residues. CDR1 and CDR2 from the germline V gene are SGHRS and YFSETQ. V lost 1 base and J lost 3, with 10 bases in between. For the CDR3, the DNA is TGCGCCAGCAGCTTGACTGGGATCGACTATGGCTACACCTTC. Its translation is CASSLTGIDYGYTF.

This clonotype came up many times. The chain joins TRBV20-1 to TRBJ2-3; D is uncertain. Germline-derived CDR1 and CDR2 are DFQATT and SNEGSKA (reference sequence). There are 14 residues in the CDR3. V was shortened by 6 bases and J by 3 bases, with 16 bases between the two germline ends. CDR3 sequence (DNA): TGCAGTGCCGCAGGAGCTGGGTGGACAGATACGCAGTATTTT. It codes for CSAAGAGWTDTQYF.

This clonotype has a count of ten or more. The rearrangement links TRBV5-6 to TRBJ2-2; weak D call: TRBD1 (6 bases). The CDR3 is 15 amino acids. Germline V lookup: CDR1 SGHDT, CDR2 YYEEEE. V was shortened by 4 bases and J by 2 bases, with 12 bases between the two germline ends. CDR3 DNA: TGTGCCAGCAGCCTGCCAGGGGTAAACACCGGGGAGCTGTTTTTT. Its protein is CASSLPGVNTGELFF.

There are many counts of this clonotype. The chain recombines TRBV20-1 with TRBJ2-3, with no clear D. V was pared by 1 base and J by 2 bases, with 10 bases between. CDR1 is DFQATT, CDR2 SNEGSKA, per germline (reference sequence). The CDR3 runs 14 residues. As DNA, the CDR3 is TGCAGTGCTAGAGTACCCCGCCACACAGATACGCAGTATTTT. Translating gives CSARVPRHTDTQYF.